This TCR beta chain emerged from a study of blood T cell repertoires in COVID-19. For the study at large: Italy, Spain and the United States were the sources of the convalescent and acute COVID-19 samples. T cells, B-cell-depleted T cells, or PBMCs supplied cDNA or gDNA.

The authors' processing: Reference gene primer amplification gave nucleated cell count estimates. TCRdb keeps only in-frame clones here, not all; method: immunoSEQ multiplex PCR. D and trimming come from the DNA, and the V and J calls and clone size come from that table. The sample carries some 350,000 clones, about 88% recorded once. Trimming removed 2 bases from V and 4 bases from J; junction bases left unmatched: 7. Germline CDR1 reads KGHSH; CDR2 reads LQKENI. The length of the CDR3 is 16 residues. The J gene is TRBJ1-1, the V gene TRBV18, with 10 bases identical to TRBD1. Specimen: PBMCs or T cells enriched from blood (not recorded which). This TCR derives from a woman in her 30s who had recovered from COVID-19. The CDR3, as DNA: TGTGCCAGCTCACCAGTGACAGGGGGCCTGGGCACTGAAGCTTTCTTT. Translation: CASSPVTGGLGTEAFF.